This TCR beta chain was obtained from a study of blood T cell repertoires in COVID-19. The wider study: Acute and convalescent COVID-19 specimens originated in the United States, Italy and Spain. T cells, B-cell-depleted T cells, or PBMCs provided the cDNA or gDNA that served as material.

Methods used by the authors: Quantification of nucleated cells was approximated via reference gene primer amplification. Assay used: immunoSEQ multiplex PCR; TCRdb lists only in-frame clones, some missing. V, J and clone size are those of that table, while D and trimming were read from the DNA. The sample holds roughly 80,000 clones; approximately 88% are singletons and the top ten take around 6.1%. The junction had 7 bases not matched to a gene; V was cut back by 8 bases and J by 4 bases. CDR1 is KGHDR and CDR2 is SFDVKD in the germline V gene. This CDR3 has 15 amino acids. The sequence came from a man in his fifties with active COVID-19. The sample taken for sequencing was peripheral blood. The chain carries TRBV24-1 and TRBJ2-2; the match to TRBD1 covers 9 bases. As DNA, the CDR3 is TGTGCCACCATGGCCGGGACAGGGTTCACCGGGGAGCTGTTTTTT. As protein: CATMAGTGFTGELFF.